The 6 T cell receptor beta chains below all came from one sample that was sequenced in a study of blood T cell repertoires in COVID-19 (dated by TCRdb to about 2020). Library generation was performed with the immunoSEQ multiplex PCR assay. This is the immuneACCESS table as TCRdb keeps it, with only in-frame sequences that have V and J called. A part of the clones is gone; compared with another copy, unresolved V genes explain less than half, and the rest is unexplained. The sample table shows more than 150,000 clones, and approximately 80% are seen once. Of the sample, approximately 0.5% is held by the ten largest clones. Sequenced sample: peripheral blood. These receptors were obtained from a man aged 55-75 years with acute or convalescent COVID-19.

This sequence joins TRBV7-9 and TRBJ1-2, with TRBD1 matching over 7 bases. Trimming took 1 base from V and 2 from J; bases not matched to a gene: 4. Germline CDR1 reads SEHNR; CDR2 reads FQNEAQ (reference sequence). This CDR3 region has 15 residues. The CDR3 spells CASSLDSGGNYGYTF. As DNA, the CDR3 is TGTGCCAGCAGCTTAGACTCAGGGGGGAACTATGGCTACACCTTC.

This clone has just a few counts. The gene calls are TRBV3-1 (or the pseudogene TRBV3-2) and TRBJ1-1; no reliable D call. V dropped 9 bases and J dropped 13 bases, with 24 bases sitting between them. CDR3 size: 13 residues. Looked up from germline, CDR1 is LGHDT and CDR2 is YNNKEL (reference sequence). CDR3 sequence: CASPPGGRRVNFF. CDR3 nucleotide sequence: TGTGCCAGTCCGCCGGGAGGGAGAAGGGTAAATTTCTTT.

The rearrangement joins TRBV2 to TRBJ1-2; D might be TRBD1 (5 bases). V was pared by 2 bases and J by 5 bases, with 6 bases between. Germline V gene data show CDR1 as SNHLY and CDR2 as FYNNEI. This CDR3 contains 12 residues. CDR3 nucleotide sequence: TGTGCCAGCAGTGAAAGACAGTATGGCTACACCTTC. Translating gives CASSERQYGYTF.

The rearrangement links TRBV10-3 to TRBJ1-2, with TRBD1 identical over 8 bases. Germline values: CDR1 ENHRY, CDR2 SYGVKD. V trimming: 5 bases; J trimming: 8 bases; junction bases outside the gene matches: 4. This CDR3 contains 12 residues. This chain's CDR3 is CAISQDREGYTF. As DNA, the CDR3 is TGTGCCATCAGTCAGGACAGGGAGGGCTACACCTTC.

This sequence joins TRBV9 and TRBJ1-3, with D hard to call. The germline V gene encodes CDR1 SGDLS and CDR2 YYNGEE. V lost 0 bases, J lost 3 bases, and 10 bases lay in between. The CDR3 length is 15 residues. The CDR3 reads CASSVGGRFGNTIYF. In DNA, the CDR3 is TGTGCCAGCAGCGTAGGAGGTCGTTTTGGAAACACCATATATTTT.

The chain recombines TRBV19 with TRBJ2-5; maybe TRBD1 (6 bases). CDR3 length equals 14 residues. CDR1 is LNHDA, CDR2 SQIVND, per germline (reference sequence). V was clipped by 5 bases and J by 4 bases, with 14 bases between them. CDR3 region: CASSLPQGRETQYF. CDR3 in DNA: TGTGCCAGTAGTCTGCCCCAGGGGAGAGAGACCCAGTACTTC.